Shown below are 17 T cell receptor beta chains from a single sample sequenced in a study of regulatory T cells in long-lasting Graves disease. Time point denoted: newly diagnosed GD, antithyroid drugs for less than 3 months. Scientists built the TCR library using RNA that was extracted from PBMCs. The authors built TCR beta libraries using iRepertoire HTBI primers and Arm-PCR of CDR3 regions. TCRdb independently ran MiXCR on the multiplex PCR reads; one entry per CDR3 protein. The table shows roughly 420,000 distinct CDR3 sequences, with around 15% occurring only once. The sample consisted of peripheral blood mononuclear cells (PBMCs), taken at new diagnosis, from a patient treated with antithyroid drugs. These receptors were collected from a female donor with Graves disease.

This clonotype was detected many times. J is TRBJ1-5 and V is TRBV6-1; D unclear. Germline V gene lookup returns CDR1 MNHNS and CDR2 SASEGT. Trimming took off 3 bases at V and 8 bases at J, with 20 bases between the two ends. This CDR3 has 16 amino acids. CDR3 sequence reads: CASSDALGRITEPQHF. CDR3 bases: TGTGCCAGCAGTGACGCCCTGGGCAGGATCACTGAGCCCCAGCATTTT.

In its sample, this clonotype was seen many times. As DNA, the CDR3 is TGTGCCAGCACGGGATTCATAGACGAGCAGTACTTC. Translated: CASTGFIDEQYF. The V gene is TRBV2, the J gene TRBJ2-7, with D tentatively TRBD2 (5 bases). CDR3 size: 12 residues. Looked up from germline, CDR1 is SNHLY and CDR2 is FYNNEI. V was cut by 7 bases and J by 5 bases, with 12 bases left in between.

This clonotype was detected many times. V is TRBV6-2 or TRBV6-3 and J is TRBJ2-7; 7 nucleotides align to TRBD2. The CDR3 spans 15 residues. J gave up 4 bases and V 2 bases, and 8 bases lay outside the gene matches. Germline V gene data show CDR1 as MNHEY and CDR2 as SVGEGT. CDR3 loop: CASSYPQRGAYEQYF. CDR3 DNA: TGTGCCAGCAGTTACCCCCAGCGGGGTGCTTACGAGCAGTACTTC.

This clonotype has at least ten counts. The V and J genes are TRBV28 and TRBJ2-7; TRBD1 might be the D (6 bases). V lost 5 bases to trimming and J lost 2 bases, with 16 bases between them. The CDR3 is 15 residues long. Germline CDR1 MDHEN, CDR2 SYDVKM. The DNA for the CDR3 is TGTGCCAGCAGTCTAAGAGGGGGTTCTACCTACGAGCAGTACTTC. The encoded protein is CASSLRGGSTYEQYF.

V usage is TRBV11-3 and J usage is TRBJ1-1; the D is unclear. From germline, CDR1 is SGHNT and CDR2 YENEEA. The CDR3 runs to 14 residues. Trimming left V 6 bases short and J 0 bases short, with 11 bases between. The CDR3 loop reads CASRLGLMNTEAFF. As DNA, the CDR3 is TGTGCCAGCAGACTCGGACTGATGAACACTGAAGCTTTCTTT.

This clonotype has a count of ten or more. This sequence joins TRBV7-9 and TRBJ2-1, with 12 positions matching TRBD2. This CDR3 has 18 residues. Per germline, CDR1 SEHNR and CDR2 FQNEAQ (reference sequence). V was clipped by 3 bases and J by 0 bases; unmatched bases: 6. The CDR3 region is CASSLGLAGYYSYNEQFF. The CDR3 region has the DNA TGTGCCAGCAGCTTGGGACTAGCGGGCTATTACTCCTACAATGAGCAGTTCTTC.

This clonotype was detected ten times or more. V usage is TRBV3-1 and J usage is TRBJ2-2; 7 nucleotides agree with TRBD1. Trimming at V came to 8 bases and at J to 0 bases, leaving 6 bases not matched to a gene. Germline V gene sequence: CDR1 LGHDT, CDR2 YNNKEL (reference sequence). The CDR3 contains 15 residues. The DNA of the CDR3 is TGTGCCAGCCACGAGCAGGGGGCGAACACCGGGGAGCTGTTTTTT. Translating it yields CASHEQGANTGELFF.

This clonotype was seen repeatedly, ten times or more. The chain carries TRBV12-3 or TRBV12-4 and TRBJ1-5; D gene uncertain. Trimming pared 3 bases from V and 4 bases from J, leaving 4 bases between. The CDR3 sequence is 12 residues long. CDR3 coding DNA: TGTGCCAGCAGTTTCCAAAATCAGCCCCAGCATTTT. Protein: CASSFQNQPQHF.

V gene TRBV5-5 combines with J gene TRBJ1-1, with D possibly TRBD1 on 6 matching bases. Germline V gene data show CDR1 as SGHKS and CDR2 as YYEKEE (reference sequence). The V end was cut by 4 bases, the J end by 1 base, with 11 bases between. CDR3 length: 14 amino acids. CDR3 nucleotide sequence: TGTGCCAGCAGCGAACAGGGCGAGAACACTGAAGCTTTCTTT. This codes for CASSEQGENTEAFF.

The V gene is TRBV15, the J gene TRBJ1-5; D not resolved. Germline assignment: CDR1 LNHNV and CDR2 YYDKDF (reference sequence). The V end was cut by 1 base, the J end by 7 bases, with 11 bases between. There are 14 residues in the CDR3. The CDR3 sequence is CATSRAGRVQPQHF. CDR3 bases: TGTGCCACCAGCAGAGCCGGGAGGGTCCAGCCCCAGCATTTT. The full variable domain, rest sourced from reference TRBV15 and TRBJ1-5, is DAMVIQNPRYQVTQFGKPVTLSCSQTLNHNVMYWYQQKSSQAPKLLFHYYDKDFNNEADTPDNFQSRRPNTSFCFLDIRSPGLGDTAMYLCATSRAGRVQPQHFGDGTRLSIL.

This clonotype was seen ten or more times. The chain is built from TRBV20-1 and TRBJ2-1, with D tentatively TRBD2 (6 bases). The CDR3 sequence is 15 residues long. Per germline, CDR1 DFQATT and CDR2 SNEGSKA (reference sequence). V was shortened by 5 bases and J by 0 bases, with 14 bases between the two germline ends. The CDR3 sequence: CSADIAALSYNEQFF. The CDR3 DNA follows: TGCAGTGCTGATATAGCGGCTCTCTCCTACAATGAGCAGTTCTTC.

This clonotype was recorded at least ten times. V usage is TRBV7-9 and J usage is TRBJ1-3; the D is unclear. Germline V CDR1 and CDR2: SEHNR, FQNEAQ (reference sequence). With 4 bases removed from V and 1 base from J, the gap between germline ends came to 8 bases. The CDR3 sequence is 14 residues long. CDR3 region: CASSSGNSGNTIYF. The CDR3 DNA sequence: TGTGCCAGCAGCTCCGGGAATTCTGGAAACACCATATATTTT.

In this sample, this clonotype turned up many times. This chain connects TRBV28 to TRBJ2-1, with 7 nucleotides matching TRBD1. This CDR3 has 15 amino acids. The V segment lost 6 bases and the J segment 1 base; nucleotides outside the gene matches: 6. Germline values: CDR1 MDHEN, CDR2 SYDVKM. The chain's CDR3 is CASRTTGESYNEQFF. In nucleotides, the CDR3 is TGTGCCAGCAGGACAACAGGGGAGTCCTACAATGAGCAGTTCTTC.

This clonotype has a count of ten or more. The chain's CDR3 is CASSQDRFYGYTF. The CDR3 nucleotides are TGCGCCAGCAGCCAAGATAGGTTTTATGGCTACACCTTC. The rearrangement uses TRBV4-1 and TRBJ1-2; D ambiguous. Germline V lookup: CDR1 MGHRA, CDR2 YSYEKL. The CDR3 runs 13 residues. V lost 0 bases and J lost 5, with 7 bases in between.

This clonotype was seen at least ten times. The V and J genes are TRBV4-1 and TRBJ1-1; 8 positions match TRBD1. With 7 bases clipped from V and 5 bases from J, the junction kept 9 bases outside the gene matches. Germline V gene sequence: CDR1 MGHRA, CDR2 YSYEKL. The CDR3 totals 14 residues. CDR3 bases: TGCGCCAGCAAGGCCAGGGGGCTGGGGACTGAAGCTTTCTTT. Protein product: CASKARGLGTEAFF.

This clonotype was detected once. The CDR3 DNA reads TGTGCCAGCAGCGCCGACGGGTGGAACACTGAAGCTTTCTTT. Amino acids: CASSADGWNTEAFF. This sequence joins TRBV7-9 and TRBJ1-1; D is ambiguous. The V end lost 5 bases, the J end lost 1 base, and 11 bases lay between the germline ends. Germline V CDR1 and CDR2: SEHNR, FQNEAQ (reference sequence). CDR3 length equals 14 residues.

Ten or more counts support this clonotype. The chain has TRBV2 and TRBJ2-2; 12 bases line up with TRBD2. Unmatched junction bases numbered 3, after V lost 6 bases and J lost 4 bases. The length of the CDR3 is 15 residues. CDR1 is SNHLY and CDR2 is FYNNEI in the germline V gene. CDR3 amino acids: CASRGGLAGTGELFF. In nucleotides, the CDR3 is TGTGCCAGCAGGGGGGGACTAGCGGGCACCGGGGAGCTGTTTTTT.